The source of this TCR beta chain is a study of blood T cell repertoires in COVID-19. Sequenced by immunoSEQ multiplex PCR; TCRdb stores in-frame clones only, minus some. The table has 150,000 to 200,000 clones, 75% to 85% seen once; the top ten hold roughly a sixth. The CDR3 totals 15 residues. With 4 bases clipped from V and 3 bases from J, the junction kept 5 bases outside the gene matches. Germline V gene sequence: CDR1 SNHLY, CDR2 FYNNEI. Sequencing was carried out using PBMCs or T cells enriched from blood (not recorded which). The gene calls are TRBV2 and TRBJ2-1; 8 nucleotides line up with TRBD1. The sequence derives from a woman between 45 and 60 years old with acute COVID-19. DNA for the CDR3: TGTGCCAGCAGTGCAGGGACAGGAGTCTACAATGAGCAGTTCTTC. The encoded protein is CASSAGTGVYNEQFF. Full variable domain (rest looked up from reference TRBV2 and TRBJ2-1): EPEVTQTPSHQVTQMGQEVILRCVPISNHLYFYWYRQILGQKVEFLVSFYNNEISEKSEIFDDQFSVERPDGSNFTLKIRSTKLEDSAMYFCASSAGTGVYNEQFFGPGTRLTVL.